The T cell receptor beta chain under discussion was sequenced for a study of regulatory dendritic cells for organ transplantation. Profiling relied on immunoSEQ multiplex PCR, and the TCRdb table lists in-frame clones only, not all of them. The profile shows approximately 35,000 clones, roughly 89% of them singletons. This CDR3 is built from 16 residues. CDR1 and CDR2 from the germline V gene are LNHDA and SQIVND (reference sequence). Trimming removed 5 bases from V and 10 bases from J; junction bases left unmatched: 12. This receptor was obtained from a human donor in good health. The chain carries TRBV19 and TRBJ2-1, with 12 bases matching TRBD2. Sequencing was carried out using naive CD4+ T cells from blood. Sample subset: CD45RA+ naive T cells. The CDR3: CASSPTPDGLAGEQFF. Here the CDR3 DNA reads TGTGCCAGTAGTCCTACCCCCGATGGACTAGCGGGAGAGCAGTTCTTC.